What follows is one TCR beta chain and its context. TCRdb keeps only in-frame clones here, not all; method: immunoSEQ multiplex PCR. The sample yields more than 110,000 clones, 85% to 95% seen once. The data derive from a study of T cell responses to AZD1222 COVID-19 vaccine. The CDR3 has 16 amino acids. Germline CDR1 SQVTM, CDR2 ANQGSEA. J gave up 2 bases and V 0 bases, and 6 bases lay outside the gene matches. The chain carries TRBV29-1 and TRBJ1-2, with 10 bases fitting TRBD1. This TCR was sampled from an adult who received the AZD1222 COVID-19 vaccine. This specimen was peripheral blood, taken 28 days after the second AZD1222 dose. The DNA for the CDR3 is TGCAGCGTTGAAGATCGAAAGGGACAGGGGAACTATGGCTACACCTTC. It is translated as CSVEDRKGQGNYGYTF.